The sample holds a few counts of the clone carrying this TCR beta chain. This record comes from a study of blood T cells in healthy people across ages. It was with a sample-barcoded 5' primer and a J-beta primer mix that a second PCR of roughly 7 to 12 cycles was run. TCRdb redid the calling of the 5' RACE reads with MiXCR, one entry per CDR3 protein. The profile shows 1.5 million to 2 million distinct CDR3 sequences, about 28% of them singletons. Trimming left V 0 bases short and J 7 bases short, with 13 bases between. This CDR3 is built from 15 residues. Germline V gene sequence: CDR1 PRHDT, CDR2 FYEKMQ (reference sequence). The study drew donors from healthy Caucasian individuals in Russia aged about 6 to 100.

The sample consisted of blood. The rearrangement joins TRBV13 to TRBJ2-1; D not certain. The receptor's source is a woman aged 30 to 39 in good health. The CDR3 sequence: CASSLGGLSTNEQFF. CDR3 nucleotide sequence: TGTGCCAGCAGCTTAGGCGGGCTCTCGACTAATGAGCAGTTCTTC.